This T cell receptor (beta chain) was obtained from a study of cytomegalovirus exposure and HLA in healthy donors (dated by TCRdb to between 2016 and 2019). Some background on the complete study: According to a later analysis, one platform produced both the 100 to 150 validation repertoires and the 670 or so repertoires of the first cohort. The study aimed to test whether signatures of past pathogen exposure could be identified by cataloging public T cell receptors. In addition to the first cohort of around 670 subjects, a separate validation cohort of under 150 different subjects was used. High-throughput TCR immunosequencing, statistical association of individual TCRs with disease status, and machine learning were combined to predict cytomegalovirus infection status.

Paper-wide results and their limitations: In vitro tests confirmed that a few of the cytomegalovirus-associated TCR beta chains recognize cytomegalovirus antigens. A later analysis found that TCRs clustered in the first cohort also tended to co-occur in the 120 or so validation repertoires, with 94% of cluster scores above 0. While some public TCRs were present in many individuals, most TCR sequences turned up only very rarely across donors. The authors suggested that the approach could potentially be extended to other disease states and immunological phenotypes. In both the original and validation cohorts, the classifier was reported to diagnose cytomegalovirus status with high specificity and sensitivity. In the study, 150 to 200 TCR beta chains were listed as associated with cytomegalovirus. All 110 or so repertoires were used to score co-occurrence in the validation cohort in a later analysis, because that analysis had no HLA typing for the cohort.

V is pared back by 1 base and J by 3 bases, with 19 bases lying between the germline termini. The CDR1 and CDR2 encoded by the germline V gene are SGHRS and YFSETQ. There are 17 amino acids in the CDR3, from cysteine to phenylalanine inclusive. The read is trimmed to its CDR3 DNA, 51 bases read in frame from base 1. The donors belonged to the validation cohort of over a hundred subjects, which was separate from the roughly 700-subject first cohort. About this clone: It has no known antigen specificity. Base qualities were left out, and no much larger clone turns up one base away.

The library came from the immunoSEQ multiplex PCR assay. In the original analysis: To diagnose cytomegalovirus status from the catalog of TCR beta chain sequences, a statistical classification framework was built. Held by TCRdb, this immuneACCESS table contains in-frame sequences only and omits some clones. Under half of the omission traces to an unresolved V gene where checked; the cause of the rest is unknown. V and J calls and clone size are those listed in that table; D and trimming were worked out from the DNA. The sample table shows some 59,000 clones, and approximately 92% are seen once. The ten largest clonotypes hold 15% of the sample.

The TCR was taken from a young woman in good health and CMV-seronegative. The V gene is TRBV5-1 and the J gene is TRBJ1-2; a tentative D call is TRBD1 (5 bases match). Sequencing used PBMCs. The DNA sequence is TGCGCCAGCAGCTTGAATTTATGGCAGGGCAGAGACTATGGCTACACCTTC. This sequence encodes CASSLNLWQGRDYGYTF.